This TCR beta chain was recorded in a study of cytomegalovirus exposure and HLA in healthy donors. Primers included in the PCR were 60 Vbeta and 13 Jbeta primers. Generated by immunoSEQ multiplex PCR, the TCRdb table keeps only in-frame clones and is missing some. The sample includes tens of thousands of clones, about 82% seen only once; the top ten take around 3.2%. General study findings and limits: The listing of 150 to 200 TCR beta chains classed them as cytomegalovirus-associated. Owing to their indistinguishability, certain V segments, notably TRBV6-2 and TRBV6-3, were excluded.

Germline CDR1 and CDR2: MNHEY and SMNVEV (reference sequence). The CDR3 sequence is 14 residues long. V was cut by 5 bases and J by 6 bases, with 16 bases left in between. About this clone itself: The antigen is undetermined.

This TCR came from a woman aged 25 to 39 in good health and CMV-seronegative. J is TRBJ1-1 and V is TRBV27, with D maybe TRBD1 (6 bases). Sequencing input: PBMCs. This CDR3 is CASSRQGPSAEAFF. The CDR3 nucleotides read TGTGCCAGCAGTCGCCAGGGGCCCAGCGCTGAAGCTTTCTTT.